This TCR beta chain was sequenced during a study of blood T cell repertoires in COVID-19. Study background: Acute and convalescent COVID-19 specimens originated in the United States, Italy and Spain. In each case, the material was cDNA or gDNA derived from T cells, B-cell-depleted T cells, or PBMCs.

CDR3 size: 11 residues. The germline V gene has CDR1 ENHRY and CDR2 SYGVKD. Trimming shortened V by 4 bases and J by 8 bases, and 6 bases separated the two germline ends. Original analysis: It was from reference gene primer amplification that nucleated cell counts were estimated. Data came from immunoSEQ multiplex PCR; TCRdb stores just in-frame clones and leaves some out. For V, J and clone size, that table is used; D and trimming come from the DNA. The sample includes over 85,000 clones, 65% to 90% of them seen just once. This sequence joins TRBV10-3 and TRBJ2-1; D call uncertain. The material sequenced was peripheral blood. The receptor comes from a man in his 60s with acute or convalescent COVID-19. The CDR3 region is CAISGSDEQFF. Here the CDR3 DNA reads TGTGCCATCAGTGGTTCGGATGAGCAGTTCTTC.